Shown below are 25 T cell receptor beta chains from a single sample sequenced in a study of PD-1 blockade in classical Hodgkin lymphoma. Every single patient, without exception, relapsed after autologous stem cell transplantation, and brentuximab vedotin exposure varied. Magnetic negative selection served to purify CD4+ T cells out of PBMCs that had been thawed. Some clones are missing from TCRdb's copy, which holds only in-frame ones; the method was immunoSEQ multiplex PCR. The sample has roughly 4,200 clones; 78% are singletons. The sample consisted of CD4+ T cells from blood, taken at baseline. Every receptor here comes from a human donor with classical Hodgkin lymphoma.

The V call is TRBV5-5, the J call TRBJ1-6, with D tentatively TRBD1 (5 bases). CDR1 SGHKS and CDR2 YYEKEE come from the germline V gene (reference sequence). The CDR3 is 16 residues long. Trimming removed 4 bases at V and 6 bases at J, with 17 bases between. CDR3 sequence reads: CASSRSGDSSNSPLHF. CDR3 sequence (DNA): TGTGCCAGCAGCCGGAGCGGCGACAGCTCTAATTCACCCCTCCACTTT.

The chain recombines TRBV9 with TRBJ2-7; the D gene is possibly TRBD1 (6 bases). Per germline, CDR1 SGDLS and CDR2 YYNGEE. This CDR3 has 15 amino acids. V was clipped by 0 bases and J by 3 bases, with 13 bases between them. CDR3 region: CASSVGRQGLYEQYF. DNA of the CDR3: TGTGCCAGCAGCGTAGGTCGGCAGGGGCTCTACGAGCAGTACTTC.

The chain joins TRBV5-1 to TRBJ1-1, with 7 positions matching TRBD1. The CDR3 totals 15 residues. The germline V gene encodes CDR1 SGHRS and CDR2 YFSETQ. V gave up 0 bases and J gave up 4 bases; unmatched junction bases: 6. The chain's CDR3 is CASSLVSGGPTEAFF. The CDR3 coding sequence is TGCGCCAGCAGCTTGGTGTCAGGGGGTCCCACTGAAGCTTTCTTT.

This chain connects TRBV7-2 to TRBJ1-1, with D possibly TRBD1 on 5 matching bases. Trimming took 1 base from V and 0 from J, leaving 9 bases between them. CDR1 SGHTA and CDR2 FQGNSA come from the germline V gene. The CDR3 has 15 residues. CDR3 coding DNA: TGTGCCAGCAGCTTAGAGGGGCGGCTGAACACTGAAGCTTTCTTT. It is translated as CASSLEGRLNTEAFF.

The rearrangement uses TRBV18 and TRBJ2-5; 9 bases are shared with TRBD2. Trimming at V came to 1 base and at J to 1 base, leaving 7 bases not matched to a gene. The CDR3 is made up of 17 amino acids. Germline V gene lookup returns CDR1 KGHSH and CDR2 LQKENI. In DNA, the CDR3 is TGTGCCAGCTCACCACAGTTAGCGGGGGACTTCCAAGAGACCCAGTACTTC. Residues: CASSPQLAGDFQETQYF.

The chain couples TRBV15 to TRBJ2-3; D is uncertain. Germline V gene data show CDR1 as LNHNV and CDR2 as YYDKDF (reference sequence). The CDR3 extends over 13 amino acids. Trimming pared 3 bases from V and 6 bases from J, leaving 10 bases between. The CDR3: CATSRVAEDTQYF. CDR3 sequence (DNA): TGTGCCACCAGCAGGGTGGCGGAGGATACGCAGTATTTT.

This sequence joins TRBV5-4 and TRBJ2-1; 13 nucleotides align to TRBD2. Trimming removed 4 bases from V and 9 bases from J; junction bases left unmatched: 10. CDR1 is SGHNT, CDR2 YYREEE, per germline (reference sequence). The CDR3 is 16 residues long. Here the CDR3 reads CASSILLAGGPGEQFF. DNA of the CDR3: TGTGCCAGCAGCATCTTACTAGCGGGGGGGCCGGGTGAGCAGTTCTTC.

This chain uses TRBV18 with TRBJ1-2; perhaps TRBD1 as D (6 bases). The ends were cut back, 2 bases at V and 1 base at J, with 11 bases in the middle. The CDR3 spans 15 residues. Germline values: CDR1 KGHSH, CDR2 LQKENI. The CDR3 loop is CASSPIEGHNYGYTF. CDR3 nucleotides: TGTGCCAGCTCACCAATTGAGGGACATAACTATGGCTACACCTTC.

J is TRBJ1-1 and V is TRBV7-3, with D unresolved. CDR1 SGHTA and CDR2 FQGTGA come from the germline V gene. The CDR3 loop spans 15 amino acids. The germline V and J ends were trimmed by 0 bases and 0 bases, with 8 bases remaining between them. DNA of the CDR3: TGTGCCAGCAGCTTAACCAGTCAATTGAACACTGAAGCTTTCTTT. Amino acids: CASSLTSQLNTEAFF.

V and J are TRBV19 and TRBJ1-2, with D hard to call. Germline CDR1 and CDR2: LNHDA and SQIVND (reference sequence). The CDR3 loop spans 15 amino acids. V dropped 0 bases and J dropped 2 bases, with 10 bases sitting between them. This CDR3 is CASSIDLAGNYGYTF. CDR3 in DNA: TGTGCCAGTAGTATAGATCTGGCAGGAAACTATGGCTACACCTTC.

The J gene is TRBJ2-3, the V gene TRBV19; 9 nucleotides match TRBD1. J was trimmed by 5 bases and V by 5 bases; bases with no gene match: 11. Germline V gene lookup returns CDR1 LNHDA and CDR2 SQIVND (reference sequence). There are 16 residues in the CDR3. This chain's CDR3 is CASSLDRGGPLDTQYF. The CDR3 nucleotides are TGTGCCAGTAGTCTCGACAGGGGGGGACCGCTAGATACGCAGTATTTT.

Comment on this clone: Other DNA sequences in the same sample also yield this CDR3. The chain joins TRBV19 to TRBJ1-1, with unresolved D. Germline lookup yields CDR1 LNHDA and CDR2 SQIVND (reference sequence). CDR3 length: 14 amino acids. V was trimmed by 1 base and J by 1 base, leaving 7 bases between them. CDR3 sequence reads: CASSIGRANTEAFF. The CDR3 coding sequence is TGTGCCAGTAGTATAGGAAGGGCGAACACTGAAGCTTTCTTT.

Here the CDR3 DNA reads TGTGCCAGCAGTTTGATAGGTCAGCCCCAGCATTTT. This sequence encodes CASSLIGQPQHF. The J gene is TRBJ1-5, the V gene TRBV28; D gene unclear. This CDR3 spans 12 amino acids. CDR1 is MDHEN and CDR2 is SYDVKM in the germline V gene. V shed 3 bases and J shed 6 bases, with 6 bases lying between them.

The chain joins TRBV4-1 to TRBJ2-5; unclear D gene. Germline lookup yields CDR1 MGHRA and CDR2 YSYEKL. This CDR3 region has 15 residues. V shed 0 bases and J shed 5 bases, with 13 bases lying between them. CDR3 protein: CASSQEVLIRETQYF. The CDR3 nucleotides are TGCGCCAGCAGCCAAGAAGTTCTAATCAGGGAGACCCAGTACTTC.

This clone came up once. V and J are TRBV6-1 and TRBJ1-3, with D tentatively TRBD1 (5 bases). V was clipped by 5 bases and J by 12 bases, with 11 bases between them. This CDR3 contains 11 residues. Per germline, CDR1 MNHNS and CDR2 SASEGT. The CDR3 reads CASSPRDHIYF. The DNA for the CDR3 is TGTGCCAGCAGTCCCCGGGACCACATATATTTT.

The chain links TRBV7-9 to TRBJ2-2; D gene unclear. Trimming stripped 10 bases from V and 1 base from J, with 13 bases between. The CDR3 covers 14 residues. The germline gives CDR1 SEHNR, CDR2 FQNEAQ (reference sequence). Written as DNA, the CDR3 is TGTGCCATAACTGGGGATCTGAACACCGGGGAGCTGTTTTTT. This encodes CAITGDLNTGELFF.

V usage is TRBV5-1 and J usage is TRBJ2-1, with D perhaps TRBD2 (6 bases). The CDR3 loop spans 14 amino acids. V was shortened by 4 bases and J by 2 bases, with 10 bases between the two germline ends. In germline, CDR1 is SGHRS, CDR2 YFSETQ. The chain's CDR3 is CASSPGEPYNEQFF. The CDR3 nucleotides read TGCGCCAGCAGCCCGGGGGAACCCTACAATGAGCAGTTCTTC.

V gene TRBV7-2 combines with J gene TRBJ2-3; D is unresolved. The CDR3 is 15 residues long. The germline CDR1 and CDR2 sequences are SGHTA and FQGNSA. With 4 bases removed from V and 3 bases from J, the gap between germline ends came to 14 bases. Here the CDR3 reads CASSSRRVRTDTQYF. Written as DNA, the CDR3 is TGTGCCAGCAGCTCTCGACGCGTTCGGACAGATACGCAGTATTTT.

In DNA form, the CDR3 reads TGTGCCTGGAGTGTAGCTAGAGGTACGCAGTATTTT. Its protein is CAWSVARGTQYF. The chain couples TRBV30 to TRBJ2-3; D gene unclear. The CDR3 loop spans 12 amino acids. Trimming removed 0 bases at V and 8 bases at J, with 9 bases between. CDR1 GTSNPN and CDR2 SVGIG come from the germline V gene (reference sequence).

This clone was picked up one time. The rearrangement joins TRBV28 to TRBJ1-2; a weak D match, TRBD1 (5 bases). From germline, CDR1 is MDHEN and CDR2 SYDVKM. This CDR3 is built from 12 residues. V shed 2 bases and J shed 4 bases, with 5 bases lying between them. DNA for the CDR3: TGTGCCAGCAGTTTAAGGGGCTATGGCTACACCTTC. It is translated as CASSLRGYGYTF.

The V gene is TRBV7-2, the J gene TRBJ1-6; D unresolved. This CDR3 has 17 residues. Per germline, CDR1 SGHTA and CDR2 FQGNSA. V was pared by 5 bases and J by 7 bases, with 21 bases between. CDR3 region: CASSQERQDDRNSPLHF. For the CDR3, the DNA is TGTGCCAGCAGCCAAGAAAGGCAGGACGACCGAAATTCACCCCTCCACTTT.

In this sample, this clone turned up once. The J gene is TRBJ1-1, the V gene TRBV7-9; D perhaps matches TRBD1 (6 bases). Deletions cut 5 bases from V and 6 bases from J, with 13 bases between. Germline V gives CDR1 SEHNR, CDR2 FQNEAQ (reference sequence). The CDR3 spans 13 residues. CDR3 DNA: TGTGCCAGCAGCCCTGGGGGCATCTCTGAAGCTTTCTTT. This codes for CASSPGGISEAFF.

This chain joins TRBV7-3 and TRBJ2-1; 9 bases fit TRBD2. J was trimmed by 5 bases and V by 2 bases; bases with no gene match: 4. This CDR3 contains 15 residues. Germline CDR1 is SGHTA and CDR2 is FQGTGA. The CDR3 DNA sequence: TGTGCCAGCAGCTTAGGGCTAGCGGGGAACAATGAGCAGTTCTTC. As protein: CASSLGLAGNNEQFF.

The gene calls are TRBV18 and TRBJ1-2, with D tentatively TRBD1 (6 bases). V lost 0 bases to trimming and J lost 4 bases, with 18 bases between them. Germline CDR1 is KGHSH and CDR2 is LQKENI. This CDR3 is built from 17 residues. The CDR3 bases are TGTGCCAGCTCACCACCATCCAGTTACAGGGACCTCTATGGCTACACCTTC. Protein product: CASSPPSSYRDLYGYTF. The entire variable domain, with the rest obtained from reference TRBV18 and TRBJ1-2, is as follows: NAGVMQNPRHLVRRRGQEARLRCSPMKGHSHVYWYRQLPEEGLKFMVYLQKENIIDESGMPKERFSAEFPKEGPSILRIQQVVRGDSAAYFCASSPPSSYRDLYGYTFGSGTRLTVV.

Only a few counts were recorded for this clone. The chain joins TRBV5-1 to TRBJ1-3; 10 bases match TRBD1. The CDR3 contains 15 residues. Germline V CDR1 and CDR2: SGHRS, YFSETQ. V trimming: 4 bases; J trimming: 4 bases; junction bases outside the gene matches: 5. In DNA form, the CDR3 reads TGCGCCAGCAGCCCCGGGACAGGGGCCGGAAACACCATATATTTT. Translating it yields CASSPGTGAGNTIYF.